This TCR beta chain was captured in a study of blood T cell repertoires in COVID-19. The ends were cut back, 4 bases at V and 1 base at J, with 14 bases in the middle. The CDR3 extends over 15 amino acids. Per germline, CDR1 MGHDK and CDR2 SYGVNS. Some clones are missing from TCRdb's copy, which holds only in-frame ones; the method was immunoSEQ multiplex PCR. The table shows hundreds of thousands of clones, with around nine tenths occurring only once. The sequence came from a woman in her 50s with COVID-19, enrolled during active disease. Sequencing was performed on peripheral blood. This chain links TRBV25-1 with TRBJ2-7, with D possibly matching TRBD1 (6 bases). The CDR3 here is CASSVGGQLSYEQYF. The CDR3 coding sequence is TGTGCCAGCAGTGTGGGCGGACAGCTATCCTACGAGCAGTACTTC.